There are a few counts of the clone carrying this T cell receptor (beta chain). The data originate from a study of human T cells and chemical hapten exposure. Individual cDNA molecules (in the library) carried attached unique molecular identifiers. Original handling: A per-sample median of approximately 87,000 TCRs was observed, with counts ranging from roughly 20,000 to 690,600. TCRdb ran MiXCR on the RACE reads and lists one entry per CDR3 protein. V and J calls and clone size were set by TCRdb, not the authors. This table holds 350,000 to 400,000 distinct CDR3 sequences, around 6% found once. This CDR3 has 16 amino acids. V lost 4 bases to trimming and J lost 3 bases; unmatched junction nucleotides: 7. The germline V gene encodes CDR1 SGDLS and CDR2 YYNGEE. This sample's time point: patch test 2, 6 weeks after DPC sensitization. Sample treatment: therapeutic diphenylcyclopropenone sensitization with weekly scalp DPC. Alopecia patients deemed DPC-suitable, aged 18 to 70, excluding pregnancy.

This receptor was obtained from a woman aged 18-29 years with alopecia areata. Some clones in this sample may be carry-over from other donors' samples. Specimen: whole blood, collected in connection with sensitization to the hapten diphenylcyclopropenone (DPC). The chain recombines TRBV9 with TRBJ2-5, with 12 bases identical to TRBD2. The CDR3 reads CASSPTRLAGEETQYF. The CDR3 DNA sequence: TGTGCCAGCAGCCCCACACGACTAGCGGGGGAAGAGACCCAGTACTTC. The whole variable domain, remainder taken from reference TRBV9 and TRBJ2-5, is DSGVTQTPKHLITATGQRVTLRCSPRSGDLSVYWYQQSLDQGLQFLIQYYNGEERAKGNILERFSAQQFPDLHSELNLSSLELGDSALYFCASSPTRLAGEETQYFGPGTRLLVL.